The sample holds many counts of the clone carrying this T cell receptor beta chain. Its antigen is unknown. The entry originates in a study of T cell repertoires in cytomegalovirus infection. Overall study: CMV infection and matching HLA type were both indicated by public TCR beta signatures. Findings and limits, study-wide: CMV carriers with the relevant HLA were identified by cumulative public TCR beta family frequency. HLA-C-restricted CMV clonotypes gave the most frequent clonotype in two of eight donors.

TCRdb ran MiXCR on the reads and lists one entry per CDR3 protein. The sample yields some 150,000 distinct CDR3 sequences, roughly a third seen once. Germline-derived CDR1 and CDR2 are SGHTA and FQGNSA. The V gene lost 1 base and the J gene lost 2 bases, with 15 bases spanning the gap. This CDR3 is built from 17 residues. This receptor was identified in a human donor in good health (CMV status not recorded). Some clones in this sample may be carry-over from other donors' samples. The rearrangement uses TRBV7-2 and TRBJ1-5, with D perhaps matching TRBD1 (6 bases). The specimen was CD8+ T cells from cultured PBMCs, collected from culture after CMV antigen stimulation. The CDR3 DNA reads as TGTGCCAGCAGCTTAGGGCACCCACAGGGAGGCAATCAGCCCCAGCATTTT. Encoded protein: CASSLGHPQGGNQPQHF.